This T cell receptor (beta chain) was retrieved from a study of shared clonotypes between healthy human individuals. Whole-study results and caveats: Relative to their counterparts shared across all four donors, non-shared clonotypes exhibited diminished generation probabilities. Compared with memory subsets, naive subsets generally had larger estimated richness. How much donors shared clonotypes was expected to be affected by sequencing depth.

TCRdb's table, derived via immunoSEQ multiplex PCR, lists solely in-frame clones and lacks some. The sample lists about 2.4 million clones, approximately 90% occurring once. The CDR3 consists of 12 residues. The V end lost 6 bases, the J end lost 3 bases, and 6 bases lay between the germline ends. The germline V gene encodes CDR1 MNHNY and CDR2 SVGAGI (reference sequence). For this clone: Its antigen is still unknown.

The sequence derives from a man in his late teens or twenties in good health. V and J are TRBV6-6 and TRBJ2-1; D unresolved. Sequences were obtained from naive CD4+ T cells sorted from blood. Subset of the sample: CD45RA+ positively selected. The chain's CDR3 is CASRGGYNEQFF. The CDR3 DNA reads as TGTGCCAGCAGGGGCGGCTACAATGAGCAGTTCTTC.